The rows below give T cell receptor beta chains drawn from one sample of a study of cytomegalovirus exposure and HLA in healthy donors. Sequenced by immunoSEQ multiplex PCR; TCRdb stores in-frame clones only, minus some. The table has roughly 120,000 clones, over 70% seen once; the top ten hold 1.5% to 2%. The sequenced sample was PBMCs. Every receptor here comes from a woman between 18 and 30 years old in good health and CMV-seronegative. The CDR3 runs from the conserved cysteine through the conserved F or W.

V gene	J gene	CDR3 protein
TRBV11-2	TRBJ1-2	CASSSPVRDVFGYTF
TRBV5-1	TRBJ1-1	CASSFSGGTEAFF
TRBV2	TRBJ1-5	CASSRGQGTNQPQHF
TRBV5-1	TRBJ1-2	CASSLDGSTPNYGYTF
TRBV6-1	TRBJ1-2	CASRGGAYGYTF
TRBV6-1	TRBJ1-5	CASSVWDRSNQPQHF
TRBV5-1	TRBJ1-4	CASSLVQGSNEKLFF
TRBV4-1	TRBJ2-7	CASSQDPQFYEQYF
TRBV9	TRBJ2-7	CASSVGTGGDYEQYF
TRBV27	TRBJ2-1	CASSSWDSQYNEQFF
TRBV11-2	TRBJ1-2	CASSLATGGTDYTF
TRBV19	TRBJ1-5	CASSRPQGRSNQPQHF
TRBV4-1	TRBJ1-1	CASSLREQGETEAFF
TRBV27	TRBJ1-5	CASSLAGGNQPQHF
TRBV4-1	TRBJ2-3	CASSLAFGGYTDTQYF
TRBV10-3	TRBJ2-7	CAISHSGAGGPGSYEQYF
TRBV9	TRBJ2-3	CASSPPSAGDTQYF
TRBV5-1	TRBJ1-3	CASDLGTGTGNTIYF
TRBV28	TRBJ1-2	CASSPVIYGYTF
TRBV7-8	TRBJ1-6	CASSLGDWSTWNSPLHF
TRBV28	TRBJ2-2	CASSIDRGRTGELFF
TRBV10-3	TRBJ1-1	CAISDPGFGGTEAFF
TRBV28	TRBJ2-3	CASREQERTDTQYF
TRBV4-1	TRBJ2-7	CASSHPGLAFDEQYF
TRBV7-8	TRBJ2-7	CASSFTGTTSYEQYF
TRBV6-1	TRBJ2-7	CASRGGKIIREQYF
TRBV25-1	TRBJ1-6	CASSEGSHSPLHF
TRBV20-1	TRBJ2-3	CSAQADTQYF
TRBV7-9	TRBJ1-2	CASLPSGQGVNSGYTF
TRBV28	TRBJ1-5	CASSFRTGGNQPQHF
TRBV5-1	TRBJ2-1	CASSLGAGTGDNEQFF
TRBV5-1	TRBJ2-7	CASSMPGLAYYEQYF
TRBV6-5	TRBJ1-2	CASSTRDTDFYGYTF
TRBV6-1	TRBJ1-1	CASSGQPNTEAFF
TRBV27	TRBJ1-1	CASSQNGGGTEAFF
TRBV5-1	TRBJ2-1	CASSLAEADRGLFSEQFF
TRBV5-8	TRBJ2-6	CASSLGAGANVLTF
TRBV28	TRBJ2-5	CASSSTGGETQYF